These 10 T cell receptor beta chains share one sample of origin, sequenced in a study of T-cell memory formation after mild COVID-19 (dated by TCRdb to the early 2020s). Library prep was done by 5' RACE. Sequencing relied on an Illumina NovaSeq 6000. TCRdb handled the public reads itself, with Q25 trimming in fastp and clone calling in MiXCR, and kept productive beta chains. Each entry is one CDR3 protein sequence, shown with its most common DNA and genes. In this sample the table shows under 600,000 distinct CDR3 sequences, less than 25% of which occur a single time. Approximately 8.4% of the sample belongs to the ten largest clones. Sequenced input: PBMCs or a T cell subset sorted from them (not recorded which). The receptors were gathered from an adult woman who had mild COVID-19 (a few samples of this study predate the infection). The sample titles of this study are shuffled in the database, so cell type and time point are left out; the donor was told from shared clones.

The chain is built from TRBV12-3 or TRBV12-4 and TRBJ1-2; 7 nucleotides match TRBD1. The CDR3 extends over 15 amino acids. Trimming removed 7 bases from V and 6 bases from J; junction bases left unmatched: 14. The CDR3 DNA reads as TGTGCCAGCACCCTGGCCCGGACAGGAGTCGATGGCTACACCTTC. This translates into CASTLARTGVDGYTF.

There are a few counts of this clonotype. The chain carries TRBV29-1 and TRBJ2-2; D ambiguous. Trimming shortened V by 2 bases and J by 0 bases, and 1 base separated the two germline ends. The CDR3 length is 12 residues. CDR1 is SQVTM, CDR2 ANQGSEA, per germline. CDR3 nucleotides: TGCAGCGTTGAACCGAACACCGGGGAGCTGTTTTTT. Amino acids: CSVEPNTGELFF.

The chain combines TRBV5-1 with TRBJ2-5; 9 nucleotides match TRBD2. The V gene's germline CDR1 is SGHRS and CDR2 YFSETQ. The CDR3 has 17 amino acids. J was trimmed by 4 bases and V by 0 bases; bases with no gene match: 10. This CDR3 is CASSLVGGGGAGETQYF. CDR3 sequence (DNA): TGCGCCAGCAGCTTGGTCGGCGGCGGGGGGGCCGGAGAGACCCAGTACTTC.

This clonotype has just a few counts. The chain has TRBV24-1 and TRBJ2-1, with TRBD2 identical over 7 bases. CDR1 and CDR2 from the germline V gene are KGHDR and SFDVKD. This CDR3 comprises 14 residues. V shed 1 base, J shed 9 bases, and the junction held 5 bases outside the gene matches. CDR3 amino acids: CATSDFVAGVEQFF. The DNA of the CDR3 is TGTGCCACCAGTGATTTTGTGGCGGGAGTTGAGCAGTTCTTC.

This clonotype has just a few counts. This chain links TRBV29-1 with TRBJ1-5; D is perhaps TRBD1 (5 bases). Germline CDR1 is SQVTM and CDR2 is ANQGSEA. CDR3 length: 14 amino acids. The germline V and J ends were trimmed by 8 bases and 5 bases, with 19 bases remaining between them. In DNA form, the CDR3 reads TGCAGCCCCTCCCGAGGGGTTGTTGATCAGCCCCAGCATTTT. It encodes CSPSRGVVDQPQHF.

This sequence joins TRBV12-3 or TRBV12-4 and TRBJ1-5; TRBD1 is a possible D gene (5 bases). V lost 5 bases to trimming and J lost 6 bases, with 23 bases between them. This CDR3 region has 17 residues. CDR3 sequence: CASSTNRKGGVGQPQHF. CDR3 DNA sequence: TGTGCCAGCAGTACCAACAGGAAAGGAGGGGTAGGTCAGCCCCAGCATTTT.

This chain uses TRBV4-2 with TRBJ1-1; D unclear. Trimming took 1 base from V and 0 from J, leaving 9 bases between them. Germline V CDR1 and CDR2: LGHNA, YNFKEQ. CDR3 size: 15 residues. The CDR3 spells CASSQGVTLNTEAFF. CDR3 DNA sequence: TGTGCCAGCAGCCAAGGGGTGACACTGAACACTGAAGCTTTCTTT.

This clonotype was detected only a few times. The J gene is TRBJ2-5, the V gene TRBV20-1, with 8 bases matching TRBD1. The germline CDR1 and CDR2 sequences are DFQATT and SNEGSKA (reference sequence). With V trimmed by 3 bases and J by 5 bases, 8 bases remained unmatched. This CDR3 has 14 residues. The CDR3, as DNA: TGCAGTGCTAGCAGACAGGGGTTGCGGGAGACCCAGTACTTC. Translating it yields CSASRQGLRETQYF.

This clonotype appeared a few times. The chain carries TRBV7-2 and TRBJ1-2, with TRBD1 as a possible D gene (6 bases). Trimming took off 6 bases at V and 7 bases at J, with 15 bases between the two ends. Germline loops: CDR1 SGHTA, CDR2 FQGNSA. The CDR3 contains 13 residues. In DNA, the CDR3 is TGTGCCAGCAGTCGACCGGGGGCGGTTGGCTACACCTTC. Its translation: CASSRPGAVGYTF.

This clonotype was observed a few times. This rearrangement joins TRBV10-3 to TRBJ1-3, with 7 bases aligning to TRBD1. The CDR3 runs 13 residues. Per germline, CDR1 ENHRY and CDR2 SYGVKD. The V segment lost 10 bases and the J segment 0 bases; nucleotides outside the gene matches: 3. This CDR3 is CATGQDSGNTIYF. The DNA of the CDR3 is TGTGCCACCGGACAGGACTCTGGAAACACCATATATTTT.